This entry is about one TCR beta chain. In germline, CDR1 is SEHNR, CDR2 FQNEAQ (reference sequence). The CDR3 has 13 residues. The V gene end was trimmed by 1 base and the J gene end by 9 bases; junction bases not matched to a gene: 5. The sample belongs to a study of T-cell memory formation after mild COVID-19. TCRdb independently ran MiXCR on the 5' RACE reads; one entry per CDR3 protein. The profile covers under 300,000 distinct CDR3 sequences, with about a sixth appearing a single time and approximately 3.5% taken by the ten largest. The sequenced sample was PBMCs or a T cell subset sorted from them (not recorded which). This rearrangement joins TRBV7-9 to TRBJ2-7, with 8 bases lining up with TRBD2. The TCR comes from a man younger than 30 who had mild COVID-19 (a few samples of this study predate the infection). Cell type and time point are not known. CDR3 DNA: TGTGCCAGCAGCTTAGAGGCCGGGAGGGGGCAGTACTTC. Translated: CASSLEAGRGQYF. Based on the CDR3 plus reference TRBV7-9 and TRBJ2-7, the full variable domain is DTGVSQNPRHKITKRGQNVTFRCDPISEHNRLYWYRQTLGQGPEFLTYFQNEAQLEKSRLLSDRFSAERPKGSFSTLEIQRTEQGDSAMYLCASSLEAGRGQYFGPGTRLTVT.